The 13 T cell receptor beta chains listed next were all sequenced from one sample in a study of blood T cell repertoires in COVID-19 (dated by TCRdb to 2020 to 2021). To prepare the library, the immunoSEQ multiplex PCR assay was applied. The source is immuneACCESS, and TCRdb retained only in-frame sequences with V and J called. Part of the clones is not carried over; for the studies checked, unresolved V genes explain less than half of this, and the remainder is unexplained. The sample data list some 160,000 clones, and roughly 90% of these were observed just once. Around 5% of the sample goes to the ten largest clones. Sample: peripheral blood. The receptors were sampled from a man aged 18 to 29 with COVID-19, enrolled during active disease.

The chain has TRBV18 and TRBJ1-1; D call uncertain. With 3 bases removed from V and 7 bases from J, the gap between germline ends came to 12 bases. There are 13 residues in the CDR3. The germline V gene encodes CDR1 KGHSH and CDR2 LQKENI. For the CDR3, the DNA is TGTGCCAGCTCACCTCTCCCCGAGCATGAAGCTTTCTTT. Translating gives CASSPLPEHEAFF.

The chain couples TRBV29-1 to TRBJ2-7; D unclear. V shed 4 bases and J shed 4 bases, with 11 bases lying between them. CDR1 and CDR2 (germline): SQVTM, ANQGSEA. The CDR3 is made up of 12 amino acids. For the CDR3, the DNA is TGCAGCGTTGTCTTTAACAGTTACGAGCAGTACTTC. Amino acids: CSVVFNSYEQYF.

The genes are TRBV24-1 and TRBJ1-2; TRBD1 aligns across 8 bases. The V gene's germline CDR1 is KGHDR and CDR2 SFDVKD. V trimming: 7 bases; J trimming: 5 bases; junction bases outside the gene matches: 5. The CDR3 runs to 13 residues. DNA for the CDR3: TGTGCCACCAGCGGGACAGGACTTTATGGCTACACCTTC. Its protein product is CATSGTGLYGYTF.

The chain employs TRBV5-1 and TRBJ2-2, with 15 bases that match TRBD2. CDR1 is SGHRS, CDR2 YFSETQ, per germline. V trimming: 3 bases; J trimming: 5 bases; junction bases outside the gene matches: 5. The CDR3 spans 17 residues. Here the CDR3 DNA reads TGCGCCAGCAGCTGGGGACTAGCGGGAGGTGCAACCGGGGAGCTGTTTTTT. This codes for CASSWGLAGGATGELFF.

The chain employs TRBV27 and TRBJ2-7, with D maybe TRBD1 (5 bases). V gave up 6 bases and J gave up 5 bases, with 20 bases separating them. This CDR3 is 15 amino acids long. In germline, CDR1 is MNHEY, CDR2 SMNVEV (reference sequence). CDR3 DNA sequence: TGTGCCAGCAGGGATTATGGGGCAGACAAGGACGAGCAGTACTTC. Its translation is CASRDYGADKDEQYF.

The chain links TRBV4-3 to TRBJ2-1, with TRBD2 identical over 11 bases. CDR3 length: 17 amino acids. The V gene's germline CDR1 is LGHNA and CDR2 YSLEER. The trim removed 0 bases at V and 5 bases at J, leaving 6 bases unmatched. In nucleotides, the CDR3 is TGCGCCAGCAGCCAAGACTGGTCTAGCGGGAGGCACAATGAGCAGTTCTTC. The encoded protein is CASSQDWSSGRHNEQFF.

The chain recombines TRBV7-9 with TRBJ2-3; D remains unclear. This CDR3 comprises 15 residues. Trimming took off 5 bases at V and 1 base at J, with 13 bases between the two ends. Germline CDR1 SEHNR, CDR2 FQNEAQ (reference sequence). CDR3 coding DNA: TGTGCCAGCAGCCTACCAACTTTGGGCACAGATACGCAGTATTTT. It codes for CASSLPTLGTDTQYF.

The rearrangement joins TRBV25-1 to TRBJ2-2; 7 bases line up with TRBD1. Germline CDR1 is MGHDK and CDR2 is SYGVNS. This CDR3 region has 13 residues. The junction had 2 bases not matched to a gene; V was cut back by 4 bases and J by 6 bases. The CDR3 loop reads CASSGQGAGELFF. CDR3 sequence (DNA): TGTGCCAGCAGTGGACAGGGCGCCGGGGAGCTGTTTTTT. The full variable domain, its missing parts supplied by reference TRBV25-1 and TRBJ2-2, is EADIYQTPRYLVIGTGKKITLECSQTMGHDKMYWYQQDPGMELHLIHYSYGVNSTEKGDLSSESTVSRIRTEHFPLTLESARPSHTSQYLCASSGQGAGELFFGEGSRLTVL.

This rearrangement joins TRBV7-6 to TRBJ2-5, with D tentatively TRBD2 (6 bases). Trimming cost V 1 base and J 5 bases, with 11 bases left between them. The germline V gene encodes CDR1 SGHVS and CDR2 FNYEAQ. The CDR3 runs 14 residues. The CDR3 bases are TGTGCCAGCAGCTTAGGGATAGCGGAGGAGACCCAGTACTTC. Translated, it gives CASSLGIAEETQYF.

The V and J genes are TRBV7-8 and TRBJ2-2, with D hard to call. The V end was cut by 2 bases, the J end by 2 bases, with 12 bases between. Germline V gives CDR1 SGHVS, CDR2 FQNEAQ. This CDR3 region has 16 residues. The CDR3 nucleotides read TGTGCCAGCAGCTTATCCTTCAGTGATAACACCGGGGAGCTGTTTTTT. Protein: CASSLSFSDNTGELFF.

The J gene is TRBJ1-1, the V gene TRBV4-3; D may be TRBD1 (5 bases). The CDR3 spans 15 residues. Germline V gene lookup returns CDR1 LGHNA and CDR2 YSLEER. Trimming left V 2 bases short and J 3 bases short, with 13 bases between. As DNA, the CDR3 is TGCGCCAGCAGCCAACTACCAACAGGAGACACTGAAGCTTTCTTT. It yields the protein CASSQLPTGDTEAFF.

The chain employs TRBV7-9 and TRBJ2-1; 10 bases map to TRBD2. The CDR3 has 16 residues. Germline-derived CDR1 and CDR2 are SEHNR and FQNEAQ (reference sequence). Trimming took 5 bases from V and 0 from J; bases not matched to a gene: 4. CDR3 residues: CASSAGLADSYNEQFF. In nucleotides, the CDR3 is TGTGCCAGCAGCGCAGGACTAGCGGACTCCTACAATGAGCAGTTCTTC.

This chain joins TRBV4-2 and TRBJ1-3; no firm D call. Per germline, CDR1 LGHNA and CDR2 YNFKEQ. This CDR3 has 14 amino acids. V lost 1 base and J 4 bases, leaving 8 bases between the germline ends. CDR3 in amino acids: CASSQGSGGNTIYF. CDR3 sequence (DNA): TGTGCCAGCAGCCAAGGTTCGGGAGGAAACACCATATATTTT.